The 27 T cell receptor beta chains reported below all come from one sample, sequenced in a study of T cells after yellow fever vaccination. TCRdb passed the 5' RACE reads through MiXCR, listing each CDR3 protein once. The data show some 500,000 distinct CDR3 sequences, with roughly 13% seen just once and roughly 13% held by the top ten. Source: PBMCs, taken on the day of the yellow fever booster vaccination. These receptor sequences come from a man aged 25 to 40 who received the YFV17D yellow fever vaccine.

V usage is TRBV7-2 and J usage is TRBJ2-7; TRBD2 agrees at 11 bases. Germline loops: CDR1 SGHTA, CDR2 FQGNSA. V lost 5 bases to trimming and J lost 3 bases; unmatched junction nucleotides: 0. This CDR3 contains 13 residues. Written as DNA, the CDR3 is TGTGCCAGCAGCACTAGCGGGAGCTACGAGCAGTACTTC. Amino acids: CASSTSGSYEQYF.

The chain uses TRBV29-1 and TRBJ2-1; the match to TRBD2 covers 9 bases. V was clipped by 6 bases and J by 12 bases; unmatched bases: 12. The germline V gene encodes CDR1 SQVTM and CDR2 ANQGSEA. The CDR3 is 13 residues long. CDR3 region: CSVEREVKRGQFF. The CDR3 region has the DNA TGCAGCGTAGAGCGGGAGGTGAAGAGGGGGCAGTTCTTC.

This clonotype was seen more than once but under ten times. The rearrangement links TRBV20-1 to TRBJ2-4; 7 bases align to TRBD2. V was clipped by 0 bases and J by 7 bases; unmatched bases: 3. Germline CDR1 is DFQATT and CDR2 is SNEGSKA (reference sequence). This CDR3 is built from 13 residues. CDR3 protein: CSAREDGRNIQYF. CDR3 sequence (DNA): TGCAGTGCTAGAGAAGACGGGAGGAACATTCAGTACTTC.

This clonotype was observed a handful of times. CDR3 region: CARPSAPLHEKLFF. CDR3 in DNA: TGTGCCAGACCTTCGGCCCCACTTCATGAAAAACTGTTTTTT. The chain has TRBV19 and TRBJ1-4; D gene unclear. Germline assignment: CDR1 LNHDA and CDR2 SQIVND (reference sequence). The CDR3 is made up of 14 amino acids. Trimming took 9 bases from V and 6 from J, leaving 17 bases between them. Together with reference TRBV19 and TRBJ1-4, the CDR3 gives the full variable domain: DGGITQSPKYLFRKEGQNVTLSCEQNLNHDAMYWYRQDPGQGLRLIYYSQIVNDFQKGDIAEGYSVSREKKESFPLTVTSAQKNPTAFYLCARPSAPLHEKLFFGSGTQLSVL.

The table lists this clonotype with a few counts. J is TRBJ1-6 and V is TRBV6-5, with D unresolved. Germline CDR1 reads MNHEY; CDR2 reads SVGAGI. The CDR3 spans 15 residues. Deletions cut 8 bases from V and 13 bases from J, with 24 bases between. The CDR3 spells CASRLIMEGPAPLHF. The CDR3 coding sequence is TGTGCCAGCCGTCTGATAATGGAGGGCCCGGCTCCCCTCCACTTT.

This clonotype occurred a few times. The CDR3 sequence: CSAEGDAYEQYF. The CDR3 DNA reads as TGCAGTGCTGAGGGAGATGCCTACGAGCAGTACTTC. The rearrangement links TRBV20-1 to TRBJ2-7; weak D call: TRBD2 (5 bases). CDR1 is DFQATT, CDR2 SNEGSKA, per germline (reference sequence). This CDR3 contains 12 residues. V was shortened by 5 bases and J by 2 bases, with 10 bases between the two germline ends.

CDR3 sequence: CASSQEEGTAAGELFF. The CDR3 bases are TGCGCCAGCAGCCAAGAAGAAGGGACCGCAGCCGGGGAGCTGTTTTTT. V gene TRBV4-3 combines with J gene TRBJ2-2; D might be TRBD1 or TRBD2, each matching 5 bases. V shed 0 bases and J shed 6 bases, with 14 bases lying between them. The CDR3 length is 16 residues. Germline CDR1 and CDR2: LGHNA and YSLEER.

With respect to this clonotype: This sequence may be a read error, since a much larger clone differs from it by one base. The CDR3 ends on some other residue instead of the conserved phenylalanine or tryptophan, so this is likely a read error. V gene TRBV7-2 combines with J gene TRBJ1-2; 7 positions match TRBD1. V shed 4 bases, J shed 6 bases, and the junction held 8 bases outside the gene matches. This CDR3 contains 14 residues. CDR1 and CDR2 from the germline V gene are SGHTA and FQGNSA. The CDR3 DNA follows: TGTGCCAGCAGCTCCGGACAGGTGACTGATGGCTACACCTCC. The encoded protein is CASSSGQVTDGYTS.

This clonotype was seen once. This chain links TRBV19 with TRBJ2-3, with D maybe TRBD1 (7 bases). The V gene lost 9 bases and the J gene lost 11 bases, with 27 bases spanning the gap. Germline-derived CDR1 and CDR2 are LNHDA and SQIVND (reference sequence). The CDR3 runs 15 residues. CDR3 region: CASSITGERDWKQYF. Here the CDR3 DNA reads TGTGCCAGCTCCATAACAGGGGAGAGGGACTGGAAGCAGTATTTT.

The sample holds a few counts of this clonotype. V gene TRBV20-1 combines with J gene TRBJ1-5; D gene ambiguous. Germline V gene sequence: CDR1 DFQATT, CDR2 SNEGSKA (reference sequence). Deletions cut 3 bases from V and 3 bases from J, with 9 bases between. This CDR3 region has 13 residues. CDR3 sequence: CSASQRLNQPQHF. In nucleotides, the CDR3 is TGCAGTGCTAGTCAGAGGCTCAATCAGCCCCAGCATTTT.

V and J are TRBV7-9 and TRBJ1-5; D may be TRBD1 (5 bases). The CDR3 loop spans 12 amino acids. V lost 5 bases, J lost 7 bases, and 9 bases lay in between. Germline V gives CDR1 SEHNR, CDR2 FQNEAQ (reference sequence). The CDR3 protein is CASSQDTQPQHF. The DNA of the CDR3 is TGTGCCAGCAGCCAGGACACCCAGCCCCAGCATTTT.

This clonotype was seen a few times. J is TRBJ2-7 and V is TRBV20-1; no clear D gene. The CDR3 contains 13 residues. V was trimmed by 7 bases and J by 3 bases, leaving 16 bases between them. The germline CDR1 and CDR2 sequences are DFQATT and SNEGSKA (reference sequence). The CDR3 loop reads CSGWAPAGYEQYF. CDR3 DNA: TGCAGTGGCTGGGCCCCGGCTGGCTACGAGCAGTACTTC.

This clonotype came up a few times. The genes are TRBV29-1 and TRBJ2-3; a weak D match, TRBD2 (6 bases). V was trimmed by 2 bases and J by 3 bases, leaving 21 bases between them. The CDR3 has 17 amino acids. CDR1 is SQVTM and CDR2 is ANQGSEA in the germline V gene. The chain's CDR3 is CSVESPRERESTDTQYF. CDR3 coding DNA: TGCAGCGTTGAATCCCCACGGGAGAGAGAGTCTACAGATACGCAGTATTTT.

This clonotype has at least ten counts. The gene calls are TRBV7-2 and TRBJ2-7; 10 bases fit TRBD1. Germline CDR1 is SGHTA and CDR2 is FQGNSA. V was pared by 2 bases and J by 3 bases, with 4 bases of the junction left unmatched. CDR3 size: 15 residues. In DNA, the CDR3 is TGTGCCAGCAGCTTATCCGGACAGGGGGGCTACGAGCAGTACTTC. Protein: CASSLSGQGGYEQYF.

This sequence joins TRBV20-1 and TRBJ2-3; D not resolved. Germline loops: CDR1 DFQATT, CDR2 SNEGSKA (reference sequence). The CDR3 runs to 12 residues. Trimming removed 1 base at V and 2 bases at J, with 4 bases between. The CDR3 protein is CSARAPTDTQYF. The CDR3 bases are TGCAGTGCTAGAGCCCCCACAGATACGCAGTATTTT.

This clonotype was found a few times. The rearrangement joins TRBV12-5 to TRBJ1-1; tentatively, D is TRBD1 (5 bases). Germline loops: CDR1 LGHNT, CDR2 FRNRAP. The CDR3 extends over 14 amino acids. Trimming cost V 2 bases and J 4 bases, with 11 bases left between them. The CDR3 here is CASGLQGRSTEAFF. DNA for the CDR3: TGTGCTAGTGGTTTGCAGGGAAGGAGCACTGAAGCTTTCTTT.

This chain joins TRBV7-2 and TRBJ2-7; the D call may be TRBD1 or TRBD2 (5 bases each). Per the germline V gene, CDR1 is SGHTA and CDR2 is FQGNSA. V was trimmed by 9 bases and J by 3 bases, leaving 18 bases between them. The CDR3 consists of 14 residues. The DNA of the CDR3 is TGTGCCAGTAGGGGCCCCGGGATCGGCTACGAGCAGTACTTC. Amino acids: CASRGPGIGYEQYF.

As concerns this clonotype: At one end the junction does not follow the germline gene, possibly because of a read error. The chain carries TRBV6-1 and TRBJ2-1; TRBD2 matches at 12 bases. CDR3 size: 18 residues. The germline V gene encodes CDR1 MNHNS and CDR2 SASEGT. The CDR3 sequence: CAGSARLAGVLGYNEQFF. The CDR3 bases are TGTGCCGGCAGTGCGCGACTAGCGGGAGTCCTCGGCTACAATGAGCAGTTCTTC.

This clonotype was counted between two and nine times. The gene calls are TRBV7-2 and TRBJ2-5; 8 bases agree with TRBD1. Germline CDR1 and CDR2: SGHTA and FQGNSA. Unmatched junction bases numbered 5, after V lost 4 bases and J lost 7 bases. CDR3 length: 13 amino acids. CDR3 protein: CASSSPGGGTQYF. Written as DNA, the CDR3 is TGTGCCAGCAGCTCCCCAGGGGGCGGGACCCAGTACTTC.

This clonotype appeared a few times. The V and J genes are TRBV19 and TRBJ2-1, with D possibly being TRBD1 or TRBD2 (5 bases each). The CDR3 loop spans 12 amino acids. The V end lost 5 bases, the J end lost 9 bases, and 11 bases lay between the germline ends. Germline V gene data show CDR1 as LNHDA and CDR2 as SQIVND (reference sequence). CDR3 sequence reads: CASSRYGGEQFF. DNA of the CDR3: TGTGCCAGTAGTCGGTATGGGGGTGAGCAGTTCTTC.

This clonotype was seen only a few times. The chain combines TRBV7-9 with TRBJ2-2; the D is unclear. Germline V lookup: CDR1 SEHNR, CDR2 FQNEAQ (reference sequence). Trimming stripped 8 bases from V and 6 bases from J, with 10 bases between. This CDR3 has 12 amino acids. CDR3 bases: TGTGCCAGCCGTTGGAAGCCCGGGGAGCTGTTTTTT. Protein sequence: CASRWKPGELFF.

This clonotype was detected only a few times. CDR3 sequence (DNA): TGTGCCAGCAGCGTCAGGTCATCTCTCCGGGGGAACATTCAGTACTTC. Its translation: CASSVRSSLRGNIQYF. J is TRBJ2-4 and V is TRBV3-1; D perhaps matches TRBD2 (6 bases). The CDR3 has 16 residues. Germline values: CDR1 LGHDT, CDR2 YNNKEL (reference sequence). The V end lost 5 bases, the J end lost 7 bases, and 21 bases lay between the germline ends.

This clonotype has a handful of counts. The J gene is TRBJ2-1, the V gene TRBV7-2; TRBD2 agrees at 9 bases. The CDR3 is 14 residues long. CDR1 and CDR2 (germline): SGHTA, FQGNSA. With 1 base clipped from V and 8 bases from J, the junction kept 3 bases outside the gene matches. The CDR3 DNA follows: TGTGCCAGCAGCTTAGGACTAGCGGTGGATGAGCAGTTCTTC. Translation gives CASSLGLAVDEQFF. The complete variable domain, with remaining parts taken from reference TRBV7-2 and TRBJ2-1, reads GAGVSQSPSNKVTEKGKDVELRCDPISGHTALYWYRQSLGQGLEFLIYFQGNSAPDKSGLPSDRFSAERTGGSVSTLTIQRTQQEDSAVYLCASSLGLAVDEQFFGPGTRLTVL.

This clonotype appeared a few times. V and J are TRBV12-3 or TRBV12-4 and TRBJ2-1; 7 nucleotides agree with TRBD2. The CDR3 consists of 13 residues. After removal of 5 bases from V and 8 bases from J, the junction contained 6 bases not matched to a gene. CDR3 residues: CASSRTSSDEQFF. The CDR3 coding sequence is TGTGCCAGCAGTCGGACTAGTTCAGATGAGCAGTTCTTC.

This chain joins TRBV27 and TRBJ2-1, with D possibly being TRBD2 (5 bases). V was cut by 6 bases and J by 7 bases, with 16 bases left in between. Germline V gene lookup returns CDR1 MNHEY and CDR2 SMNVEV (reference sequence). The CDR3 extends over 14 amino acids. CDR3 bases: TGTGCCAGCAGCCCTCAGGCGGGTGGTAATGAGCAGTTCTTC. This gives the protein CASSPQAGGNEQFF.

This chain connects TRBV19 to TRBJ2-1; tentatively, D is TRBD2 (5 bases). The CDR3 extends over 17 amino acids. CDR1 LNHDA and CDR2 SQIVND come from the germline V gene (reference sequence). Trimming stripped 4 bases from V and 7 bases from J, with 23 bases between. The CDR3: CASSSPGSPTQFNEQFF. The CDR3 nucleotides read TGTGCCAGTAGTAGCCCGGGGAGCCCTACCCAGTTTAATGAGCAGTTCTTC.

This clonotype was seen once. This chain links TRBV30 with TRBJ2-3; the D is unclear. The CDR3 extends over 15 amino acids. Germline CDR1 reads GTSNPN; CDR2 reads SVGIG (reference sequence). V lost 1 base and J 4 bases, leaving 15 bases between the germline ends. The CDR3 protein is CAWSGTPGPPDTQYF. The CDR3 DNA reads TGTGCCTGGAGTGGAACTCCCGGTCCGCCAGATACGCAGTATTTT.